This TCR beta chain was profiled in a study of blood T cell repertoires in COVID-19 (TCRdb year 2020). Looking at the study overall: Samples covering the acute and convalescent phases of COVID-19 were provided by collaborators in the United States, Italy and Spain. Subjects who had been exposed to COVID-19, were actively infected with it, or had recovered from it provided the deeply sampled blood TCRbeta repertoires that made up the dataset. The samples were drawn from two sources: the first 160 participants of the ongoing ImmuneRACE study, and fewer than 1,500 subjects contributed by 6 global collaborators. A freely available public database, intended as a resource for researchers studying the immune response to SARS-CoV-2, is where the repertoires were released. The material from the prospective study consisted of cDNA or gDNA derived from T cells, B-cell-depleted T cells, or PBMCs. Where HLA class I and class II types were available, the types were taken from metadata supplied by the sample provider, not from assay-based typing. The sample metadata nearly always contained a de-identified subject ID, COVID-19 status, age in years and sex.

TCRbeta CDR3 regions were amplified from genomic DNA by means of the immunoSEQ Assay, a bias-controlled multiplex PCR. The original pipeline was this. Within the assay, amplification of reference gene primers was used to estimate how many nucleated cells each sample contained. To quantify the absolute abundance of each unique TCRbeta CDR3 rearrangement, sequence reads were collapsed and filtered. For each sample, productive Simpson clonality was calculated as the square root of Simpson's diversity index across productive rearrangements. TCRdb carries this immuneACCESS record with in-frame sequences only. Its versions omit some clonotypes, under half of them owing to an unresolved V gene in the studies checked, with the rest unexplained. Clone size and the V and J calls come from that table; the DNA yielded D and trimming. The sample contains tens of thousands of clones, 65% to 85% of them found a single time. Together, the top ten hold roughly 4.5% of the sample.

Whole blood was collected in K2EDTA tubes by collaborating institutions according to the institutions' own protocols. For TCRbeta analysis, collaborator samples were shipped as frozen whole blood, as isolated PBMCs, or as DNA extracted from either sample type. Turning to this clone: Its recognized antigen is unknown. Per-nucleotide qualities are absent, and no much larger clonotype sits a single base away.

What the authors observed across the whole study: The amount of clinical and demographic metadata varied by source and participant and was provided uncurated.

This TCR was sampled from a woman aged 60-70 years with acute or convalescent COVID-19. The sample consisted of peripheral blood.

The DNA is as follows: TGTGCCAGCAGCTTGGCAGGGATCGGGGCCAACGTCCTGACTTTC. Translated, it gives CASSLAGIGANVLTF. The chain employs TRBV5-4 and TRBJ2-6; TRBD1 is a possible D gene, resting on 5 matching bases. Including the terminal cysteine and phenylalanine, the CDR3 comprises 15 residues. Just the 45-base CDR3 DNA is kept, in frame starting at base 1. CDR1 and CDR2, per the germline V gene (reference sequence), are SGHNT and YYREEE. V was cut back by 0 bases and J by 4 bases, leaving a gap of 8 bases between them.